This TCR beta chain was sequenced during a study of cytomegalovirus exposure and HLA in healthy donors. Study-wide results and limits: While the bulk of TCR sequences proved rare, some public TCRs turned up in many donors. The study recorded 150 to 200 TCR beta chains that were cytomegalovirus-associated. The tendency of first-cohort TCR clusters to co-occur in the 120 or so validation repertoires was identified by a subsequent analysis.

For this clone: Its target is not known.

TCRdb's table, derived via immunoSEQ multiplex PCR, lists solely in-frame clones and lacks some. The data show 180,000 or so clones, with around 86% seen just once and about 7.7% held by the top ten. The CDR3 covers 16 residues. Germline V CDR1 and CDR2: MNHEY, SVGAGI. Trimming removed 4 bases from V and 7 bases from J, with 23 bases in between. The donors formed part of the 120-subject validation cohort, distinct from the roughly 620-subject first cohort. The receptor was isolated from a man aged 30-40 years in good health and CMV-seropositive. Sequenced sample: PBMCs. This sequence joins TRBV6-5 and TRBJ2-7; TRBD1 or TRBD2 may be the D gene (5 bases each). The CDR3 here is CASSSPRDGRFGEQYF. In DNA, the CDR3 is TGTGCCAGCAGTTCTCCGAGGGACGGAAGGTTTGGTGAGCAGTACTTC.